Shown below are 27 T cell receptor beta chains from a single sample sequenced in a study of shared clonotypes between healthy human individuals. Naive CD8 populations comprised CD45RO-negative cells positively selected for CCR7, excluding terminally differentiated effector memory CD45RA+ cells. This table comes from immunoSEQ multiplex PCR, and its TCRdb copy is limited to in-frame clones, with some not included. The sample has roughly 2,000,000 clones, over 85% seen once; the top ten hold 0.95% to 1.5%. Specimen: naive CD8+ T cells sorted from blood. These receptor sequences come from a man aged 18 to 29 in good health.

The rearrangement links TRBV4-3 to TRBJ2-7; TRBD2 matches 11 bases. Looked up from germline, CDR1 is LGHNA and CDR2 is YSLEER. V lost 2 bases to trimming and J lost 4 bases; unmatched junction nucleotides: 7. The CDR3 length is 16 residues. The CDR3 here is CASSQSVAGGVYEQYF. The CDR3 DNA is TGCGCCAGCAGCCAATCCGTAGCGGGAGGGGTATACGAGCAGTACTTC.

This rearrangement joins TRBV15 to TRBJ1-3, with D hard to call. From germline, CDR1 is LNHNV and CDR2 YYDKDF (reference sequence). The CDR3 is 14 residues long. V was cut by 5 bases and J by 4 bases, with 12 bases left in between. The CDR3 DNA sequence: TGTGCCACCAGCCCCCTTTCGGGAGGAAACACCATATATTTT. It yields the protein CATSPLSGGNTIYF. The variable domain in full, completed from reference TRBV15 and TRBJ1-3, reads DAMVIQNPRYQVTQFGKPVTLSCSQTLNHNVMYWYQQKSSQAPKLLFHYYDKDFNNEADTPDNFQSRRPNTSFCFLDIRSPGLGDTAMYLCATSPLSGGNTIYFGEGSWLTVV.

The CDR3 region is CASSSWTAEQYF. The CDR3 nucleotides are TGTGCCAGCAGTTCTTGGACGGCAGAGCAGTACTTC. The chain is built from TRBV27 and TRBJ2-7; D unclear. The CDR3 is made up of 12 amino acids. Germline V CDR1 and CDR2: MNHEY, SMNVEV (reference sequence). V was cut by 4 bases and J by 7 bases, with 11 bases left in between.

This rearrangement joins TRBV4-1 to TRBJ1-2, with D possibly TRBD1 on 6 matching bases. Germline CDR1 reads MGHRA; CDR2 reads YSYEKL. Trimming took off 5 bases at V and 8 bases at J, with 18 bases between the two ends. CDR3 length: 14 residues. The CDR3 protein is CASSSRRGLGGYTF. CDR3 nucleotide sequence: TGCGCCAGCAGCTCGCGTCGGGGGCTTGGAGGCTACACCTTC.

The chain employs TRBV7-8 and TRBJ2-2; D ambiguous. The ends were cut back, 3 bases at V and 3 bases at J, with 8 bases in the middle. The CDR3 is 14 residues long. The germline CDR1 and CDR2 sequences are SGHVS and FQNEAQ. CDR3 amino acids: CASSFRVDTGELFF. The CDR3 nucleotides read TGTGCCAGCAGCTTTCGGGTAGACACCGGGGAGCTGTTTTTT.

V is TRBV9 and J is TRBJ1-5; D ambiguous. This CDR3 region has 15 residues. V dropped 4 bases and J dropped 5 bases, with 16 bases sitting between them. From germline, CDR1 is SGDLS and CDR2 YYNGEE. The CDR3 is CASSPTGSSYQPQHF. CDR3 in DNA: TGTGCCAGCAGCCCCACGGGCAGCTCATATCAGCCCCAGCATTTT.

The CDR3 DNA sequence: TGTGCCAGTAGTATGTGGGCAAGCGACGAGCAGTACTTC. Amino acids: CASSMWASDEQYF. The chain combines TRBV19 with TRBJ2-7; D not resolved. V lost 3 bases to trimming and J lost 5 bases, with 11 bases between them. The CDR3 contains 13 residues. The germline V gene encodes CDR1 LNHDA and CDR2 SQIVND (reference sequence).

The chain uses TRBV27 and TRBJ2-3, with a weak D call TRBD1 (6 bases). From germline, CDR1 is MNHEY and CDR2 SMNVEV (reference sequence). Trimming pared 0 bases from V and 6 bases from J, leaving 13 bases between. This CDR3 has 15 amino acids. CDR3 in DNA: TGTGCCAGCAGTTTATCGGCCAGGGGCGGGGATACGCAGTATTTT. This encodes CASSLSARGGDTQYF.

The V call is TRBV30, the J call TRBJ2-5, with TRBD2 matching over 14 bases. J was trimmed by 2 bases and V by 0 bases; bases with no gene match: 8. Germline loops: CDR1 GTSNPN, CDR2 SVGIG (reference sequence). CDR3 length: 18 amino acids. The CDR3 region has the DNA TGTGCCTGGAGTGTCCGACCGGGACTAGCGGGAGTGCAAGAGACCCAGTACTTC. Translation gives CAWSVRPGLAGVQETQYF.

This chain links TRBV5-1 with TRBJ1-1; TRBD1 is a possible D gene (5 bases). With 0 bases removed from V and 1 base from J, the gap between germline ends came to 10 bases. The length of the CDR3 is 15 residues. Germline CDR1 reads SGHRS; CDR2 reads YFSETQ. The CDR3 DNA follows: TGCGCCAGCAGCTTGGACCGAGGGACGAACACTGAAGCTTTCTTT. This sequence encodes CASSLDRGTNTEAFF. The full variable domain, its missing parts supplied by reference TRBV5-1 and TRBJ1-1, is KAGVTQTPRYLIKTRGQQVTLSCSPISGHRSVSWYQQTPGQGLQFLFEYFSETQRNKGNFPGRFSGRQFSNSRSEMNVSTLELGDSALYLCASSLDRGTNTEAFFGQGTRLTVV.

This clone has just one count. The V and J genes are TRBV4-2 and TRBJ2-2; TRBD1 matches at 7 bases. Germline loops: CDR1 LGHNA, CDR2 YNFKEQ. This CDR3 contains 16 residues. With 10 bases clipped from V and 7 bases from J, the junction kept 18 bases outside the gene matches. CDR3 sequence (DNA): TGTGCCACTACCCCAAATTACAGGGGTGGGATCGGGGAGCTGTTTTTT. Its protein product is CATTPNYRGGIGELFF.

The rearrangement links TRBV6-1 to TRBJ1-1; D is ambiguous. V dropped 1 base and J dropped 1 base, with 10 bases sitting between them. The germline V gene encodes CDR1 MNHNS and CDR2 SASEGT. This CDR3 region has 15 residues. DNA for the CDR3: TGTGCCAGCAGTGAAGTAAGGCTGACGAACACTGAAGCTTTCTTT. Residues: CASSEVRLTNTEAFF.

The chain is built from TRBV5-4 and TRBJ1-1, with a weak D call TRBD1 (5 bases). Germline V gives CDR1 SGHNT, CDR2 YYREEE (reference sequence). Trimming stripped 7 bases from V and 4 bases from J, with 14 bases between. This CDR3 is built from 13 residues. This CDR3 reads CASSRGSGTEAFF. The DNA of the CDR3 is TGTGCCAGCTCACGGGGGTCGGGCACTGAAGCTTTCTTT. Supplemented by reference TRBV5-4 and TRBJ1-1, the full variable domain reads ETGVTQSPTHLIKTRGQQVTLRCSSQSGHNTVSWYQQALGQGPQFIFQYYREEENGRGNFPPRFSGLQFPNYSSELNVNALELDDSALYLCASSRGSGTEAFFGQGTRLTVV.

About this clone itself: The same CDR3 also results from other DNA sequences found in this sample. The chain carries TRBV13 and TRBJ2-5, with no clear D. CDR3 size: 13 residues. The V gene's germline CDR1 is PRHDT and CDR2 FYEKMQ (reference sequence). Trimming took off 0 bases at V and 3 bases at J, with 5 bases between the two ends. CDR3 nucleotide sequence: TGTGCCAGCAGCTTAGGTGGGGAAGAGACCCAGTACTTC. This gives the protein CASSLGGEETQYF.

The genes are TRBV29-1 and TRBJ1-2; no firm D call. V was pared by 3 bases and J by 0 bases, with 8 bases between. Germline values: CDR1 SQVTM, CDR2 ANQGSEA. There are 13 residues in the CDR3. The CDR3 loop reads CSVDPEANYGYTF. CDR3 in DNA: TGCAGCGTTGACCCAGAAGCTAACTATGGCTACACCTTC.

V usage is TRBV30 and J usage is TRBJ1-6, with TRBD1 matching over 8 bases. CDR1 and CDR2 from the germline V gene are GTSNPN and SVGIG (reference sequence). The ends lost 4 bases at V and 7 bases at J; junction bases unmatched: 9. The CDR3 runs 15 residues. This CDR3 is CAWNSGAGGNSPLHF. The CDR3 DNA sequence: TGTGCCTGGAATTCCGGGGCAGGGGGCAATTCACCCCTCCACTTT.

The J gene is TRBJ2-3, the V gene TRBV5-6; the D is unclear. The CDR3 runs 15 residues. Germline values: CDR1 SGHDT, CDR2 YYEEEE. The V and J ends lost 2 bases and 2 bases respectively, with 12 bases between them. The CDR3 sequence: CASSFEYTYTDTQYF. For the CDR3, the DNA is TGTGCCAGCAGCTTTGAGTACACCTACACAGATACGCAGTATTTT.

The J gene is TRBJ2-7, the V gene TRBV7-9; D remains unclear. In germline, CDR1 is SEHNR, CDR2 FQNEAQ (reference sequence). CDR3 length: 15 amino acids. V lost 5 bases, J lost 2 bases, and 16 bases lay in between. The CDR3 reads CASSQPWAGAYEQYF. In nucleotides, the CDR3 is TGTGCCAGCAGCCAACCCTGGGCCGGAGCCTACGAGCAGTACTTC.

The DNA for the CDR3 is TGTGCCAGCAGTCCCCGGTTGGGAGATACGCAGTATTTT. Residues: CASSPRLGDTQYF. The chain joins TRBV6-1 to TRBJ2-3; D not resolved. CDR1 is MNHNS and CDR2 is SASEGT in the germline V gene. The V and J ends lost 5 bases and 5 bases respectively, with 11 bases between them. The CDR3 contains 13 residues.

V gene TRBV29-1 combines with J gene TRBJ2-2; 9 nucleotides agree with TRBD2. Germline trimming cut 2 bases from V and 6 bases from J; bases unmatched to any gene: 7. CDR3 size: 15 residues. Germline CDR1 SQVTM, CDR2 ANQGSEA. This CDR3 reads CSVEQVAGVPGELFF. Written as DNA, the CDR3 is TGCAGCGTTGAACAGGTAGCGGGAGTCCCCGGGGAGCTGTTTTTT.

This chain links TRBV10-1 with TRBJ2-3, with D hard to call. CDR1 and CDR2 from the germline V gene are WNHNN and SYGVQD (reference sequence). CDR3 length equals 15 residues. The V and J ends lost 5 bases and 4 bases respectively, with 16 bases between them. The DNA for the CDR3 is TGCGCCAGCAGTTCCTCTGTTGAGTTGGCAGATACGCAGTATTTT. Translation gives CASSSSVELADTQYF.

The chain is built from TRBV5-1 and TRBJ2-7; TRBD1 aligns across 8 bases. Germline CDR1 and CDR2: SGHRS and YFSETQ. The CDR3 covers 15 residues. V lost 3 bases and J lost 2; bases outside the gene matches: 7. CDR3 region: CASSSGTGVPYEQYF. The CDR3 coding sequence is TGCGCCAGCAGCTCCGGGACAGGCGTACCCTACGAGCAGTACTTC. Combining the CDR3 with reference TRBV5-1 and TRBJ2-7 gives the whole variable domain KAGVTQTPRYLIKTRGQQVTLSCSPISGHRSVSWYQQTPGQGLQFLFEYFSETQRNKGNFPGRFSGRQFSNSRSEMNVSTLELGDSALYLCASSSGTGVPYEQYFGPGTRLTVT.

The CDR3 loop reads CASSLGWDRAEGAFF. In DNA, the CDR3 is TGTGCCAGCAGCTTGGGGTGGGACAGAGCTGAAGGGGCTTTCTTT. The rearrangement uses TRBV5-6 and TRBJ1-1; 7 bases are shared with TRBD1. J was trimmed by 11 bases and V by 0 bases; bases with no gene match: 13. The CDR3 extends over 15 amino acids. Germline CDR1 SGHDT, CDR2 YYEEEE.

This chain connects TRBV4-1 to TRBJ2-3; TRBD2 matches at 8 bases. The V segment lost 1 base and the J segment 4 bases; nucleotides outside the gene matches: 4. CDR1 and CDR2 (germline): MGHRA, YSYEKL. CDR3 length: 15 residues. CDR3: CASSQGPRGADTQYF. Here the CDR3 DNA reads TGCGCCAGCAGCCAAGGACCGCGGGGGGCAGATACGCAGTATTTT.

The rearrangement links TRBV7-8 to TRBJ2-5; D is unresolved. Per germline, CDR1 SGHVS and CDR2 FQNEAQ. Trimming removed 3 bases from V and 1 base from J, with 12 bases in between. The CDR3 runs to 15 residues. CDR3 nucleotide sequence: TGTGCCAGCAGCTTCCTCCAGGAGAGCCAAGAGACCCAGTACTTC. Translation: CASSFLQESQETQYF.

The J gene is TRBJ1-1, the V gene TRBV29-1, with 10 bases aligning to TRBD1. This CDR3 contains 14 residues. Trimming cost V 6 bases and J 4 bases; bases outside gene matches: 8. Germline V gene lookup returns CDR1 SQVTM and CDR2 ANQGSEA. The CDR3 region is CSVRGGQGSTEAFF. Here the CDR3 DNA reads TGCAGCGTGAGGGGGGGACAGGGGAGCACTGAAGCTTTCTTT.

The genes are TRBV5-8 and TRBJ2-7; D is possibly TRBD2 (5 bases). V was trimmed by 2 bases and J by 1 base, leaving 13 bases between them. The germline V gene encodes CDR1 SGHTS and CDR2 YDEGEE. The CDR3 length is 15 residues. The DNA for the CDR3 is TGTGCCAGCAGCTTTGACGGAGGCACTTCCTACGAGCAGTACTTC. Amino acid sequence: CASSFDGGTSYEQYF. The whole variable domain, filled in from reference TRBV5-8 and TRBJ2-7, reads EAGVTQSPTHLIKTRGQQATLRCSPISGHTSVYWYQQALGLGLQFLLWYDEGEERNRGNFPPRFSGRQFPNYSSELNVNALELEDSALYLCASSFDGGTSYEQYFGPGTRLTVT.